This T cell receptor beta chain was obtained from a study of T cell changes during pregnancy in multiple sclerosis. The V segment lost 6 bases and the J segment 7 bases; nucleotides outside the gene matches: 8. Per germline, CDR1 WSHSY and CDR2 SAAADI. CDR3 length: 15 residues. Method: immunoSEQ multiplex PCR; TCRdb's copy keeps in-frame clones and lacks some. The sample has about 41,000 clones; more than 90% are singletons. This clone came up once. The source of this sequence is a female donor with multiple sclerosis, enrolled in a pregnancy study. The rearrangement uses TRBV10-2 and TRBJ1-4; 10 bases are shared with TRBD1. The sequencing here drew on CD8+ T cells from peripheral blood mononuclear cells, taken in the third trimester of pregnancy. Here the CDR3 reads CASSRTGGDGEKLFF. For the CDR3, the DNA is TGCGCCAGCAGCCGGACAGGGGGAGACGGTGAAAAACTGTTTTTT.